This note documents a single T cell receptor (beta chain) sequence. Its target is unknown. The sort gate was single viable CD3+CD4+CD8-CD45RO+ cells for memory CD4+ T cells. Serum IgG to CMV pp150, pp28, p38 and p52 defined serostatus. This sample stems from a study of memory CD4+ T cells and cytomegalovirus serostatus. Study outcomes and limitations: Of roughly 180 reported CMV TCRbeta sequences, some 70 were found in memory CD4+ repertoires.

Under the authors' procedure: After removing out-of-frame reads, approximately 2 million distinct TCRbeta sequences remained. Repertoires were generated with immunoSEQ multiplex PCR, while TCRdb's copy carries only in-frame clones and drops some. V, J and clone size are taken as reported in that table, and D and trimming were inferred from the DNA itself. The sample yields under 80,000 clones, 82% seen once. The V segment lost 0 bases and the J segment 1 base; nucleotides outside the gene matches: 10. The CDR3 has 19 amino acids. This receptor was identified in an adult in good health and CMV-seronegative. The chain carries TRBV23-1 and TRBJ1-1, with 11 positions matching TRBD1. TRBV23-1 belongs to the ORF category, with a function that is uncertain. Input material: memory CD4+ T cells from blood. In DNA, the CDR3 is TGCGCCAGCAGTCAATCTCCCAGGGACAGGGGGTGTTCGAACACTGAAGCTTTCTTT. The encoded protein is CASSQSPRDRGCSNTEAFF.